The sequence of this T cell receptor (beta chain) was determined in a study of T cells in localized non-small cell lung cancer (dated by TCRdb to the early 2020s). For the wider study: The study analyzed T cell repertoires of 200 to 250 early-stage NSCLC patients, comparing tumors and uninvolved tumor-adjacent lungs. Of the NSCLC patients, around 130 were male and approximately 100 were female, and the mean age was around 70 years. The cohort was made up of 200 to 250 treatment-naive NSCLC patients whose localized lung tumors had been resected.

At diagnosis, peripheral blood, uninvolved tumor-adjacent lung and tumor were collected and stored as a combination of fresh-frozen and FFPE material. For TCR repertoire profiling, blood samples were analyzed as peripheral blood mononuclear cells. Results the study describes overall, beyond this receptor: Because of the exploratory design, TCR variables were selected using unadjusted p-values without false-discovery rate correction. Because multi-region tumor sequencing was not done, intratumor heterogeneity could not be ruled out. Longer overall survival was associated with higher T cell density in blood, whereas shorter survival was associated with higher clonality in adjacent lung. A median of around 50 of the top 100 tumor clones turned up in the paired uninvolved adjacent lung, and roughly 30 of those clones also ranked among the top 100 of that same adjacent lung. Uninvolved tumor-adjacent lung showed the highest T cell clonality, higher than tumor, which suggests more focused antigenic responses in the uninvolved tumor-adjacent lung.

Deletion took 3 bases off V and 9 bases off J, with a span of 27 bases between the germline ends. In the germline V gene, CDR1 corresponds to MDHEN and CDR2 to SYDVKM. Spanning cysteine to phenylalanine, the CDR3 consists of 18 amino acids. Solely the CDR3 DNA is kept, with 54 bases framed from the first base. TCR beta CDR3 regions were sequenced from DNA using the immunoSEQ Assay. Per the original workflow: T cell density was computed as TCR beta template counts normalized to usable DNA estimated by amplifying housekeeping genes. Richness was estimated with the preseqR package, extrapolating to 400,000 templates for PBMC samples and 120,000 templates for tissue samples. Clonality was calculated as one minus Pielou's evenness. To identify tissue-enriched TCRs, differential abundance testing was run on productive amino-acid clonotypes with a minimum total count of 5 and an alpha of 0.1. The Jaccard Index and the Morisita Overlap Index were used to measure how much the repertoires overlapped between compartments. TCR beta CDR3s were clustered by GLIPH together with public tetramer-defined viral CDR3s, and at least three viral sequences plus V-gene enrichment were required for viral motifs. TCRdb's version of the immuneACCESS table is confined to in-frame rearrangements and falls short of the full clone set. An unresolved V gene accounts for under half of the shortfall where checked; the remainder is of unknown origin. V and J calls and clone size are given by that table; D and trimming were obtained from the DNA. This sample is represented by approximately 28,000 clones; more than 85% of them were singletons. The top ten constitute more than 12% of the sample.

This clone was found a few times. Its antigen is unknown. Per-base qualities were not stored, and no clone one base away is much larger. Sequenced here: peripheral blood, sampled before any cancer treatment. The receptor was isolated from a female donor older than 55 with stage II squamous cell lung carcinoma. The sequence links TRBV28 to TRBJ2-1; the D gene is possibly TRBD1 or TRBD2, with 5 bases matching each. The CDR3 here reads CASSFAVAGGQGYSEQFF. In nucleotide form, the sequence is TGTGCCAGCAGTTTCGCGGTTGCGGGTGGGCAGGGTTATTCTGAGCAGTTCTTC.